This passage covers 20 T cell receptor beta chains from one sample sequenced in a study of T-cell reconstitution after alpha-beta-depleted transplantation in children. Construction of the TCRbeta library involved unique molecular identifiers. TCRdb processed the PCR reads anew with MiXCR; each CDR3 protein has one entry. The table includes about 58,000 distinct CDR3 sequences, about 40% detected once. The material was PBMCs, mostly from graft donor cells, obtained 360 days after TCRalphabeta/CD19-depleted stem cell transplant. The receptors derive from a male patient between 10 and 17 years old who had a stem cell transplant for acute lymphoblastic leukemia, so the T cells may come from the graft donor.

The CDR3: CASSGTSGVSRETQYF. Here the CDR3 DNA reads TGCGCCAGCAGCGGGACTAGCGGGGTTTCCAGGGAGACCCAGTACTTC. The V and J genes are TRBV4-3 and TRBJ2-5; 13 bases match TRBD2. This CDR3 comprises 16 residues. From germline, CDR1 is LGHNA and CDR2 YSLEER. Germline trimming cut 5 bases from V and 5 bases from J; bases unmatched to any gene: 8.

The V call is TRBV14, the J call TRBJ2-2, with a tentative D call TRBD1 (6 bases). The germline V and J ends were trimmed by 0 bases and 1 base, with 9 bases remaining between them. CDR3 length equals 16 residues. Per germline, CDR1 SGHDN and CDR2 FVKESK. The chain's CDR3 is CASSQEVGGNTGELFF. DNA of the CDR3: TGTGCCAGCAGCCAAGAAGTAGGGGGGAACACCGGGGAGCTGTTTTTT.

This clonotype is a singleton in its sample. The rearrangement links TRBV2 to TRBJ2-7; weak D call: TRBD2 (6 bases). The germline V gene encodes CDR1 SNHLY and CDR2 FYNNEI. The CDR3 covers 15 residues. V was trimmed by 6 bases and J by 1 base, leaving 16 bases between them. The CDR3 here is CASRVQGGVSYEQYF. The CDR3 nucleotides read TGTGCCAGCAGGGTCCAGGGCGGGGTGTCCTACGAGCAGTACTTC.

The V call is TRBV29-1, the J call TRBJ2-7; TRBD2 matches at 7 bases. V lost 1 base and J lost 1; bases outside the gene matches: 13. Germline lookup yields CDR1 SQVTM and CDR2 ANQGSEA. The CDR3 totals 17 residues. Written as DNA, the CDR3 is TGCAGCGTTGAAGTCCGAGGACTAGTCGGTGGTTCCTACGAGCAGTACTTC. It is translated as CSVEVRGLVGGSYEQYF.

V is TRBV15 and J is TRBJ2-2; D could derive from TRBD1 or TRBD2 (5 bases each). V was cut by 9 bases and J by 6 bases, with 8 bases left in between. The CDR3 covers 11 residues. Germline CDR1 LNHNV, CDR2 YYDKDF (reference sequence). In DNA, the CDR3 is TGTGCCACTATGGGGGCCGGGGAGCTGTTTTTT. This encodes CATMGAGELFF. The full variable domain, completed using reference TRBV15 and TRBJ2-2, is DAMVIQNPRYQVTQFGKPVTLSCSQTLNHNVMYWYQQKSSQAPKLLFHYYDKDFNNEADTPDNFQSRRPNTSFCFLDIRSPGLGDTAMYLCATMGAGELFFGEGSRLTVL.

The chain has TRBV21-1 and TRBJ1-2; the table's D call, TRBD1, has no DNA check behind it. TRBV21-1 is designated a pseudogene. The CDR3 length is 15 residues. DNA of the CDR3: TGTGCCAGCAGCCCACTGGACAGGGTGGGCTATGGCTACACCTTC. Protein sequence: CASSPLDRVGYGYTF.

This sequence joins TRBV27 and TRBJ1-2; D is unresolved. V was shortened by 0 bases and J by 7 bases, with 12 bases between the two germline ends. The germline V gene has CDR1 MNHEY and CDR2 SMNVEV (reference sequence). There are 14 residues in the CDR3. The chain's CDR3 is CASSLSGENPGYTF. The CDR3 nucleotides are TGTGCCAGCAGTTTATCCGGGGAAAACCCTGGCTACACCTTC.

V is TRBV7-8 and J is TRBJ2-3; D unclear. V was cut by 2 bases and J by 2 bases, with 5 bases left in between. CDR3 length: 13 amino acids. Germline V gene data show CDR1 as SGHVS and CDR2 as FQNEAQ. As DNA, the CDR3 is TGTGCCAGCAGCTTACCTAACACAGATACGCAGTATTTT. Translated, it gives CASSLPNTDTQYF.

This sequence joins TRBV15 and TRBJ1-4; the match to TRBD1 covers 10 bases. The germline V gene encodes CDR1 LNHNV and CDR2 YYDKDF (reference sequence). This CDR3 is 15 amino acids long. Unmatched junction bases numbered 2, after V lost 0 bases and J lost 7 bases. The CDR3 sequence: CATSRDGTGAEKLFF. In DNA form, the CDR3 reads TGTGCCACCAGCAGAGATGGGACAGGGGCTGAAAAACTGTTTTTT.

The chain uses TRBV5-5 and TRBJ2-7; D not certain. This CDR3 has 15 residues. CDR1 is SGHKS, CDR2 YYEKEE, per germline (reference sequence). V gave up 4 bases and J gave up 0 bases, with 14 bases separating them. CDR3 sequence reads: CASSPRTVTSYEQYF. The CDR3 DNA reads TGTGCCAGCAGCCCCAGGACGGTTACCTCCTACGAGCAGTACTTC.

The V call is TRBV28, the J call TRBJ2-1; TRBD2 is a possible D gene (6 bases). Trimming left V 5 bases short and J 5 bases short, with 13 bases between. This CDR3 contains 14 residues. Germline CDR1 MDHEN, CDR2 SYDVKM. The CDR3 spells CASSLRDGNNEQFF. DNA for the CDR3: TGTGCCAGCAGTCTGCGGGACGGGAACAATGAGCAGTTCTTC.

Only a few counts were recorded for this clonotype. V is TRBV29-1 and J is TRBJ2-5, with 7 bases that match TRBD2. Germline values: CDR1 SQVTM, CDR2 ANQGSEA. J lost 3 bases, V lost 6 bases, and 7 bases had no gene match. The CDR3 length is 13 residues. Written as DNA, the CDR3 is TGCAGCGTGAGGGGACTATTAAAAGAGACCCAGTACTTC. It specifies CSVRGLLKETQYF. Looking up the rest from reference TRBV29-1 and TRBJ2-5 gives the full variable domain: SAVISQKPSRDICQRGTSLTIQCQVDSQVTMMFWYRQQPGQSLTLIATANQGSEATYESGFVIDKFPISRPNLTFSTLTVSNMSPEDSSIYLCSVRGLLKETQYFGPGTRLLVL.

The V and J genes are TRBV6-1 and TRBJ2-1, with D hard to call. Per the germline V gene, CDR1 is MNHNS and CDR2 is SASEGT. V gave up 7 bases and J gave up 3 bases, with 10 bases separating them. This CDR3 spans 13 amino acids. This CDR3 reads CASKLQIYNEQFF. CDR3 DNA sequence: TGTGCCAGCAAACTACAGATCTACAATGAGCAGTTCTTC.

This clonotype was counted only a few times. V gene TRBV21-1 combines with J gene TRBJ2-7. TRBV21-1 is an annotated pseudogene. CDR3 length: 12 residues. The CDR3 is CASSNRRYEQYF. DNA of the CDR3: TGTGCCAGCAGCAATCGACGTTACGAGCAGTACTTC.

This chain joins TRBV27 and TRBJ2-1, with TRBD2 matching over 7 bases. There are 16 residues in the CDR3. The germline V gene encodes CDR1 MNHEY and CDR2 SMNVEV (reference sequence). After removal of 7 bases from V and 7 bases from J, the junction contained 16 bases not matched to a gene. CDR3 DNA: TGTGCCAGCAATTTCATTCCCCGGGGGGAGGGAAATGAGCAGTTCTTC. Its translation is CASNFIPRGEGNEQFF.

The chain has TRBV3-1 and TRBJ1-1; 9 nucleotides match TRBD1. The germline gives CDR1 LGHDT, CDR2 YNNKEL (reference sequence). The CDR3 spans 15 residues. With V trimmed by 4 bases and J by 5 bases, 8 bases remained unmatched. CDR3 nucleotides: TGTGCCAGCAGCCCCCAAGTGACAGGGGGGACTGAAGCTTTCTTT. Translation gives CASSPQVTGGTEAFF.

The chain is built from TRBV11-2 and TRBJ2-1; D unclear. This CDR3 comprises 12 residues. The germline V gene has CDR1 SGHAT and CDR2 FQNNGV. V gave up 5 bases and J gave up 3 bases, with 5 bases separating them. The CDR3 sequence is CASSPDYNEQFF. The CDR3 DNA reads TGTGCCAGCAGCCCTGACTACAATGAGCAGTTCTTC.

This clonotype appeared a few times. V and J are TRBV27 and TRBJ2-1, with D perhaps matching TRBD1 (5 bases). V lost 3 bases, J lost 6 bases, and 15 bases lay in between. Germline assignment: CDR1 MNHEY and CDR2 SMNVEV (reference sequence). The CDR3 runs 15 residues. Here the CDR3 DNA reads TGTGCCAGCAGTTTTAGGGGCGGTCTCCTCAATGAGCAGTTCTTC. It specifies CASSFRGGLLNEQFF.

The chain employs TRBV10-3 and TRBJ1-5; 9 nucleotides agree with TRBD1. Germline values: CDR1 ENHRY, CDR2 SYGVKD. The CDR3 has 15 residues. J lost 7 bases, V lost 5 bases, and 9 bases had no gene match. The CDR3: CAISPGTGLWQPQHF. CDR3 sequence (DNA): TGTGCCATCAGTCCCGGGACAGGGCTTTGGCAGCCCCAGCATTTT.

The chain joins TRBV24-1 to TRBJ2-7; TRBD1 matches 10 bases. The CDR3 has 13 amino acids. With V trimmed by 3 bases and J by 7 bases, 2 bases remained unmatched. Germline-derived CDR1 and CDR2 are KGHDR and SFDVKD. CDR3 amino acids: CATSDDRGREQYF. The CDR3 nucleotides are TGTGCCACCAGTGATGACAGGGGGCGAGAGCAGTACTTC.